This T cell receptor (beta chain) was profiled in a study of CXCR3-negative and CXCR3-positive naive CD8 T cells. General study points: In both naive subsets diversity was comparably high, whereas memory CD8+ cells showed much lower diversity. Within a donor, both naive subsets shared TRBV-TRBJ usage, unlike memory cells. Hydrophobicity was higher for TRB CDR3s found in CXCR3-positive naive cells than in CXCR3-negative naive cells.

Germline assignment: CDR1 SGHRS and CDR2 YFSETQ. CDR3 length: 11 residues. The method, 5' RACE with UMI labels, was used to prepare the TRB cDNA libraries. One entry per CDR3 protein, without DNA, is what TCRdb gives after re-calling the 5' RACE reads. Recorded here are 120,000 to 150,000 distinct CDR3 sequences; the top ten clones represent 0.25% to 0.35%. Comments on this clonotype: Its antigen remains unidentified.

Sample: naive CXCR3+ CD8+ T cells from blood. Subset reported: CD45RO-CCR7+CD27+CD95- naive CD8+ T cells expressing CXCR3 (TNR3+). V and J are TRBV5-1 and TRBJ1-1. This TCR was sampled from a human donor in good health. Some clones in this sample may be carry-over from other donors' samples. The CDR3 region is CASSLDGEAFF.